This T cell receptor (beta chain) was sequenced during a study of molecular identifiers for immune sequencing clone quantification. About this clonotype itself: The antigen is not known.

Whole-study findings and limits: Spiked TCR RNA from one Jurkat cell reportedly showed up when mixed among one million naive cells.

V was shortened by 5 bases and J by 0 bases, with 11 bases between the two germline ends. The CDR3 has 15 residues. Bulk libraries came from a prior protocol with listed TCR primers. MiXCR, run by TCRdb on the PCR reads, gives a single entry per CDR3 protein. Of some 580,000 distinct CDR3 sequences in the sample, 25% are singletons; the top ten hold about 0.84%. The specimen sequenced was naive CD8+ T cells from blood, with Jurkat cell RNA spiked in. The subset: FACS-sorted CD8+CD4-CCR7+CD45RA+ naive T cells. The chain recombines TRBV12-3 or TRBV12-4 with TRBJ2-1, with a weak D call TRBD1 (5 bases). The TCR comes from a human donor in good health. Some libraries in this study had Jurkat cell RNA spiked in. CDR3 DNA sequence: TGTGCCAGCAGTCCCAGGGTCATCTCCTACAATGAGCAGTTCTTC. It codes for CASSPRVISYNEQFF.